Listed below are T cell receptor beta chains from one sample, sequenced in a study of T cell responses to AZD1222 COVID-19 vaccine. Only in-frame clones appear in the TCRdb table, and some are missing; sequencing was by immunoSEQ multiplex PCR. Of over 65,000 clones in the sample, more than 80% are singletons; the top ten hold 5% to 6%. Sample: peripheral blood, taken on day 0 of AZD1222 vaccination. Receptors were obtained from an adult in good health. CDR3s include the opening cysteine and the closing phenylalanine or tryptophan. A D gene is named only where the DNA matches it firmly. Clone size appears in some rows only: once, few, many, or a class for an expanded clone.

TRBV10-3,.,TRBJ2-7,.,TGTGCCATCAGCAGATCACAGGGACCGACCCACGAGCAGTACTTC,CAISRSQGPTHEQYF
TRBV21-1,.,TRBJ2-7,.,TGTGCCAGCAGCACCCTACGTAGGGGCCGTCGTTACTACGAGCAGTACTTC,CASSTLRRGRRYYEQYF
TRBV15,once,TRBJ2-1,TRBD2,TGTGCCACCAGAGAAGCGGGGGGGCTCGATGAGCAGTTCTTC,CATREAGGLDEQFF
TRBV30,.,TRBJ1-2,.,TGTGCCTGGAGTGTAACCGTTCTGTTCTTCTATGGCTACACCTTC,CAWSVTVLFFYGYTF
TRBV12-5,.,TRBJ2-4,TRBD1,TGTGCTAGTGGTCCAGGGGGAAACATTCAGTACTTC,CASGPGGNIQYF
TRBV7-3,.,TRBJ2-1,TRBD2,TGTGCCAGCAGCTTATTGAGCGGGGGGGCCGATGAGCAGTTCTTC,CASSLLSGGADEQFF
TRBV29-1,few,TRBJ1-1,.,TGCAGCGGCGTCCCCCACGGCGACACTGAAGCTTTCTTT,CSGVPHGDTEAFF
TRBV19,.,TRBJ1-4,.,TGTGCCAGTAGTACCGGGTGGGTTGATGAAAAACTGTTTTTT,CASSTGWVDEKLFF
TRBV4-3,.,TRBJ2-7,.,TGCGCCAGCAGCCAAGATCGTGTGGGGGGCTCCTACGAGCAGTACTTC,CASSQDRVGGSYEQYF
TRBV2,.,TRBJ2-2,TRBD1,TGTGCCAGCCTTACAGGGGGAACCGGGGAGCTGTTTTTT,CASLTGGTGELFF
TRBV10-3,.,TRBJ2-7,.,TGTGCCATCAGTGAGTCTGCGGAGTACTACGAGCAGTACTTC,CAISESAEYYEQYF
TRBV5-6,.,TRBJ1-1,.,TGTGCCAGCAGCTTGAGAGGCTTTCGGCCGGTTAACACTGAAGCTTTCTTT,CASSLRGFRPVNTEAFF
TRBV5-4,.,TRBJ1-2,.,TGTGCCAGCAGCCACCCCGGGGACTATGGCTACACCTTC,CASSHPGDYGYTF
TRBV7-2,.,TRBJ1-5,.,TGTGCCAGCAGCTTAGATAGCAATCAGCCCCAGCATTTT,CASSLDSNQPQHF
TRBV7-9,.,TRBJ1-2,.,TGTGCCAGCAGCTTAGGGGAAAACTATGGCTACACCTTC,CASSLGENYGYTF
TRBV6-5,once,TRBJ1-1,.,TGTGCCAGCAGGGGGTACACTGAAGTTTTCTTT,CASRGYTEVFF
TRBV27,.,TRBJ1-5,.,TGTGCCAGCAGTTTTACAGAGGGACAGCCCCAGCATTTT,CASSFTEGQPQHF
TRBV7-3,.,TRBJ1-1,.,TGTGCCAGCAGCCCACGGGGGGGTTCGAACACTGAAGCTTTCTTT,CASSPRGGSNTEAFF
TRBV10-2,.,TRBJ2-3,.,TGCGCCAGCAGCCGCAACGGACCCCTCAGCACAGATACGCAGTATTTT,CASSRNGPLSTDTQYF
TRBV5-6,.,TRBJ1-5,.,TGTGCCAGCAGCTTGGGACCGGTCCAGCCCCAGCATTTT,CASSLGPVQPQHF
TRBV7-6,.,TRBJ2-2,TRBD2,TGTGCCAGCAGCCCGGGACTAGCGTCGGCCACCGGGGAGCTGTTTTTT,CASSPGLASATGELFF
TRBV4-1,once,TRBJ2-2,.,TGCGCCAGCAGCAGCGTGGTACTGAACACCGGGGAGCTGTTTTTT,CASSSVVLNTGELFF
TRBV9,.,TRBJ2-3,TRBD2,TGTGCCAGCAGCGTAGGAGCGGGGGGAGGGGATACGCAGTATTTT,CASSVGAGGGDTQYF
TRBV7-9,.,TRBJ2-2,TRBD2,TGTGCCAGCAGCCCCCCCCTAGCGGACACCGGGGAGCTGTTTTTT,CASSPPLADTGELFF
TRBV28,.,TRBJ1-1,.,TGTGCCAGCAGCAACATCGCAGAAGCTTTCTTT,CASSNIAEAFF
TRBV30,.,TRBJ1-5,.,TGTGCCTGGAGTGGGTTCAATAGCAATCAGCCCCAGCATTTT,CAWSGFNSNQPQHF
TRBV6-5,.,TRBJ1-1,.,TGTGCCAGCAGGTCGGGAGAAGCTTTCTTT,CASRSGEAFF
TRBV10-1,.,TRBJ2-1,TRBD2,TGCGCCAGCAGTGCTTTAGCGGGGCTAGCTTCCAATGAGCAGTTCTTC,CASSALAGLASNEQFF
TRBV4-2,.,TRBJ2-2,.,TGTGCCAGCAGCCAGCGAGAAACCGGGGAGCTGTTTTTT,CASSQRETGELFF
TRBV18,.,TRBJ1-5,.,TGTGCCAGCTCACCAGTACCAGGGTATCAGCCCCAGCATTTT,CASSPVPGYQPQHF
TRBV18,.,TRBJ1-4,.,TGTGCCAGCTCACCTCGACAGACTAATGAAAAACTGTTTTTT,CASSPRQTNEKLFF
TRBV10-2,.,TRBJ2-3,.,TGCGCCAGCAAGGCGGGAATCCGCACAGATACGCAGTATTTT,CASKAGIRTDTQYF
TRBV10-2,.,TRBJ2-5,.,TGCGCCAGCAGAACGGGATTGGAGACCCAGTACTTC,CASRTGLETQYF
TRBV29-1,.,TRBJ2-3,.,TGCAGCGTAAACACCGGAGGCACAGATACGCAGTATTTT,CSVNTGGTDTQYF
TRBV4-2,.,TRBJ1-1,TRBD1,TGTGCCAGCAGCCAAGCATCATCAGGGGGCGCGGGAACTGAAGCTTTCTTT,CASSQASSGGAGTEAFF
TRBV3-1/TRBV3-2,.,TRBJ1-4,.,TGTGCCAGCAGCCAAGGACAGTCCCTTAATGAAAAACTGTTTTTT,CASSQGQSLNEKLFF
TRBV5-4,.,TRBJ1-4,.,TGTGCCAGCAGCTCACCGGGAAATGAAAAACTGTTTTTT,CASSSPGNEKLFF
TRBV5-5,.,TRBJ1-2,.,TGTGCCAGCAGCCCGGGGGTTGACTACACCTTC,CASSPGVDYTF
TRBV6-5,.,TRBJ2-5,TRBD1,TGTGCCAGCAGGAGGGGACAGGGAATTTTGGAGACCCAGTACTTC,CASRRGQGILETQYF
TRBV10-2,.,TRBJ2-7,.,TGCGCCAGCAGTGAGTCGGCACAGCTCGACGGGCAGTACTTC,CASSESAQLDGQYF
TRBV11-3,.,TRBJ2-7,.,TGTGCCAGCAGCGTACTAGGGAGCGAGCAGTACTTC,CASSVLGSEQYF
TRBV18,.,TRBJ2-4,.,TGTGCCAGCTCACCAGCTAGCATCGGCATTCAGTACTTC,CASSPASIGIQYF
TRBV30,.,TRBJ1-1,.,TGTGCCTGGAGCCTGACAGTGAACACTGAAGCTTTCTTT,CAWSLTVNTEAFF
TRBV6-2/TRBV6-3,few,TRBJ1-5,TRBD1,TGTGCCAGCAGTTTCAGGACAGGGGCTCCCTATAGCAATCAGCCCCAGCATTTT,CASSFRTGAPYSNQPQHF
TRBV1,once,TRBJ2-5,.,TGCACCAGCAGCCAAGATCAGGCTAGCGGGGGGATGGAGACCCAGTACTTC,CTSSQDQASGGMETQYF
TRBV11-2,.,TRBJ2-1,.,TGTGCCAGCAGCACCCCTAGGGGGGTTAAATACAATGAGCAGTTCTTC,CASSTPRGVKYNEQFF
TRBV27,.,TRBJ2-1,TRBD2,TGTGCCAGCAGTCTAAGGACTAGCGGAGGCTCCTACAATGAGCAGTTCTTC,CASSLRTSGGSYNEQFF
TRBV20-1,.,TRBJ1-5,.,TGCAGTGCCGTCGCGGAATTGGCCCAGCATTTT,CSAVAELAQHF
TRBV7-9,.,TRBJ1-5,TRBD1,TGTGCCAGCAGCCAGGCGGCGTGGACAGGCCATCAGCCCCAGCATTTT,CASSQAAWTGHQPQHF
TRBV6-5,.,TRBJ1-5,.,TGTGCCAGCAGCCGCGGAAATCAGCCCCAGCATTTT,CASSRGNQPQHF